This T cell receptor (beta chain) derives from a study of T-cell reconstitution after alpha-beta-depleted transplantation in children. With respect to this clonotype: The target antigen is unknown.

General study findings and limits: A year had passed since transplant, and T-cell counts and diversity by then came mostly from newly produced T cells. About two months after transplant, alpha-beta T cells reportedly came from several hundred expanded graft clones. Diversity of TCRbeta at day 60 was high in some patients, arising from surviving recipient T cells and thymic progenitors.

CDR1 is MDHEN and CDR2 is SYDVKM in the germline V gene. The CDR3 spans 19 residues. V lost 5 bases and J lost 0, with 23 bases in between. Unique molecular identifiers were incorporated during preparation of the TCRbeta library. TCRdb used MiXCR to reprocess the PCR reads, holding one entry per CDR3 protein. The sample lists more than 300,000 distinct CDR3 sequences; roughly 16% were seen once. The clonotype comes from a male patient under 10 years old who had a stem cell transplant for acute lymphoblastic leukemia, so the T cells may come from the graft donor. V gene TRBV28 combines with J gene TRBJ2-4; D tentatively fits TRBD1 or TRBD2 (6 bases each). This material consisted of PBMCs, mostly from graft donor cells, taken 360 days after TCRalphabeta/CD19-depleted stem cell transplant. CDR3 coding DNA: TGTGCCAGCAGTCCTGGGGGGACAAGGGGGGTAGGAGCCAAAAACATTCAGTACTTC. Protein: CASSPGGTRGVGAKNIQYF.